These T cell receptor beta chains were read from a single sample in a study of T cell responses to AZD1222 COVID-19 vaccine. Profiled with immunoSEQ multiplex PCR; TCRdb holds only in-frame clones, not every one. Of approximately 150,000 clones listed, roughly 89% are singletons. The sequenced sample was peripheral blood, obtained 28 days after the second AZD1222 dose. These receptors all come from an adult who received the AZD1222 COVID-19 vaccine. CDR3s include the opening cysteine and the closing phenylalanine or tryptophan. D genes are given only for firm matches. Expanded clones get a size class; other rows say once, few or many, or leave the size out.

>.|.|TRBJ1-2|TRBV6-5
CASSYSSGSGYGYTF
TGTGCCAGCAGTTACTCGTCGGGAAGCGGCTATGGCTACACCTTC
>TRBD2|.|TRBJ2-7|TRBV4-1
CASSRTDNLAEEQYF
TGCGCCAGCAGCCGGACGGACAATCTAGCGGAGGAGCAGTACTTC
>TRBD1|.|TRBJ2-5|TRBV7-2
CASSFRKTGPPETQYF
TGTGCCAGCAGCTTTAGGAAGACAGGGCCCCCAGAGACCCAGTACTTC
>TRBD1|.|TRBJ1-1|TRBV7-9
CASSLRVGTGDVNTEAFF
TGTGCCAGCAGCTTGCGGGTGGGGACAGGGGATGTGAACACTGAAGCTTTCTTT
>.|.|TRBJ1-1|TRBV7-2
CASSTNSVGRRAFF
TGTGCCAGCAGCACCAACAGCGTCGGCAGGCGAGCTTTCTTT
>.|.|TRBJ1-2|TRBV6-5
CASTLTGGDYGYTF
TGTGCCAGCACCCTTACTGGGGGTGACTATGGCTACACCTTC
>.|.|TRBJ1-6|TRBV9
CASNREGGNSPLHF
TGTGCCAGCAACAGAGAGGGGGGTAATTCACCCCTCCACTTT
>.|.|TRBJ2-6|TRBV9
CASSVGFQRGDGANVLTF
TGTGCCAGCAGCGTAGGTTTCCAGAGAGGGGACGGGGCCAACGTCCTGACTTTC
>.|.|TRBJ2-5|TRBV5-1
CASSFQGVQETQYF
TGCGCCAGCAGCTTTCAGGGAGTACAAGAGACCCAGTACTTC
>.|.|TRBJ2-7|TRBV21-1
CASSRMKTGGAYEQYF
TGTGCCAGCAGCCGGATGAAGACAGGGGGCGCGTACGAGCAGTACTTC
>.|.|TRBJ2-7|TRBV4-1
CASSQRGDTDYEQYF
TGCGCCAGCAGCCAGCGCGGGGACACGGACTACGAGCAGTACTTC
>TRBD1|.|TRBJ1-2|TRBV18
CASSKQGTHYGYTF
TGTGCCAGCTCAAAACAGGGGACCCACTATGGCTACACCTTC
>TRBD2|.|TRBJ2-3|TRBV4-2
CASSQVWPSGGDSTDTQYF
TGTGCCAGCAGCCAAGTGTGGCCTAGCGGGGGGGATTCCACAGATACGCAGTATTTT
>.|.|TRBJ1-1|TRBV11-1
CASHRVKEAFF
TGTGCCAGCCATCGCGTTAAAGAAGCTTTCTTT
>.|.|TRBJ1-2|TRBV9
CASSVPPGEANYGYTF
TGTGCCAGCAGCGTCCCGCCCGGCGAAGCTAACTATGGCTACACCTTC
>.|.|TRBJ1-1|TRBV2
CASGGAEAFF
TGTGCCAGCGGTGGAGCAGAAGCTTTCTTT
>.|once|TRBJ2-2|TRBV3-1/TRBV3-2
CASVGVHGELFF
TGTGCCAGCGTAGGGGTTCACGGGGAGCTGTTTTTT
>.|.|TRBJ2-1|TRBV4-1
CASSQALAGAYNEQFF
TGCGCCAGCAGCCAAGCTTTAGCTGGGGCTTACAATGAGCAGTTCTTC
>TRBD1|.|TRBJ2-5|TRBV4-2
CASSQADRSQETQYF
TGTGCCAGCAGCCAAGCGGACAGGTCCCAAGAGACCCAGTACTTC
>.|.|TRBJ1-5|TRBV7-2
CASSQTGYNQPQHF
TGTGCCAGCAGCCAAACAGGGTACAATCAGCCCCAGCATTTT
>TRBD1|.|TRBJ2-1|TRBV5-4
CASSSYRGPNNEQFF
TGTGCCAGCAGCTCCTACAGGGGCCCTAACAATGAGCAGTTCTTC
>TRBD1|.|TRBJ2-6|TRBV5-4
CASSSGQRSSGANVLTF
TGTGCCAGCAGCTCGGGACAGCGGAGCTCCGGGGCCAACGTCCTGACTTTC
>.|.|TRBJ1-6|TRBV27
CASSQGDTGPPLHF
TGTGCCAGCAGTCAAGGGGATACCGGTCCACCCCTCCACTTT
>TRBD1|.|TRBJ2-6|TRBV7-8
CASSFPRGQGITGANVLTF
TGTGCCAGCAGCTTCCCCCGAGGACAGGGGATAACTGGGGCCAACGTCCTGACTTTC
>.|few|TRBJ1-1|TRBV3-1/TRBV3-2
CASTQVGGTNTEAFF
TGTGCCAGCACCCAGGTTGGGGGAACGAACACTGAAGCTTTCTTT
>TRBD2|once|TRBJ2-2|TRBV27
CASSPHRTSGGPTGELFF
TGTGCCAGCAGTCCACACAGGACTAGCGGGGGCCCCACCGGGGAGCTGTTTTTT
>.|.|TRBJ1-1|TRBV7-9
CASSLDLGGTEAFF
TGTGCCAGCAGCTTAGACCTAGGGGGGACTGAAGCTTTCTTT
>.|.|TRBJ1-4|TRBV7-9
CASSPSYPTEKLFF
TGTGCCAGCAGCCCAAGCTATCCGACTGAAAAACTGTTTTTT
>.|.|TRBJ1-2|TRBV7-9
CASSFQKPGRSNYGYTF
TGTGCCAGCAGCTTCCAAAAACCCGGCAGATCTAACTATGGCTACACCTTC
>.|.|TRBJ1-1|TRBV5-6
CASSPRQPGEAFF
TGTGCCAGCAGCCCGAGACAGCCTGGTGAAGCTTTCTTT
>TRBD1|.|TRBJ1-2|TRBV11-3
CASRIAGVGDRGNYGYTF
TGTGCCAGCCGTATAGCGGGGGTCGGGGACAGGGGTAACTATGGCTACACCTTC
>.|.|TRBJ1-2|TRBV29-1
CSVELYQVLYGYTF
TGCAGCGTTGAGCTTTATCAGGTCCTCTATGGCTACACCTTC
>.|.|TRBJ1-4|TRBV5-1
CASSWDSTNEKLFF
TGCGCCAGCAGTTGGGACTCAACTAATGAAAAACTGTTTTTT
>.|.|TRBJ2-1|TRBV7-2
CASSLSTRKGNEQFF
TGTGCCAGCAGCTTATCCACTAGAAAAGGCAATGAGCAGTTCTTC
>TRBD1|.|TRBJ2-3|TRBV7-2
CASSIGQGTQYF
TGTGCCAGCAGCATCGGACAGGGAACGCAGTATTTT
>.|.|TRBJ1-1|TRBV2
CASSENRDTEAFF
TGTGCCAGCAGTGAAAACAGGGACACTGAAGCTTTCTTT
>TRBD1|few|TRBJ1-2|TRBV14
CASSQDRGYGYTF
TGTGCCAGCAGCCAGGACAGGGGCTATGGCTACACCTTC
>.|.|TRBJ1-3|TRBV6-5
CASSYTGLRSGNTIYF
TGTGCCAGCAGTTACACGGGGCTTCGGTCTGGAAACACCATATATTTT
>TRBD1|.|TRBJ1-3|TRBV4-1
CASSPGQAKGDTIYF
TGCGCCAGCAGCCCGGGACAGGCGAAGGGAGACACCATATATTTT
>.|.|TRBJ2-5|TRBV19
CASRGSETQYF
TGTGCCAGTAGGGGTAGCGAGACCCAGTACTTC
>TRBD2|.|TRBJ2-2|TRBV19
CASSLGLAYTGELFF
TGTGCCAGTAGTTTAGGACTAGCCTACACCGGGGAGCTGTTTTTT
>.|.|TRBJ1-1|TRBV5-1
CASSLALGGNTEAFF
TGCGCCAGCAGCTTGGCGCTGGGGGGGAACACTGAAGCTTTCTTT